This is a list of T cell receptor beta chains from one sample in a study of T cell changes during pregnancy in multiple sclerosis. The method was immunoSEQ multiplex PCR; TCRdb's version includes in-frame clones alone and lacks a portion of them. The table includes about 22,000 clones, roughly 90% detected once. This specimen was CD8+ T cells from peripheral blood mononuclear cells, taken after pregnancy. Receptors originate from a female donor with multiple sclerosis, enrolled in a pregnancy study. Each CDR3 is given with its conserved first and last residue. The D gene is left open where the match is weak. Some rows have no size entry. The others give once, few or many, or a class for an expanded clone.

J gene,clone size,V gene,D gene,CDR3 length,CDR3 protein,CDR3 DNA
TRBJ1-2,few,TRBV5-1,.,13,CASSLRGTDGYTF,TGCGCCAGCAGCTTGAGGGGGACCGATGGCTACACCTTC
TRBJ2-5,.,TRBV7-9,TRBD2,17,CASSLAPWTSGRETQYF,TGTGCCAGCAGCTTAGCGCCCTGGACTAGCGGGAGAGAGACCCAGTACTTC
TRBJ1-2,.,TRBV6-5,TRBD1,13,CASSLDRVGGYTF,TGTGCCAGCAGTTTGGACAGGGTGGGTGGCTACACCTTC
TRBJ2-1,.,TRBV4-1,.,15,CASSQVSGEYNEQFF,TGCGCCAGCAGCCAAGTTAGCGGAGAGTACAATGAGCAGTTCTTC
TRBJ2-7,.,TRBV5-1,.,14,CASSSPGLSYEQYF,TGCGCCAGCAGCAGCCCCGGACTGTCCTACGAGCAGTACTTC
TRBJ2-3,.,TRBV7-2,TRBD2,16,CASSPPPREYTDTQYF,TGTGCCAGCAGCCCCCCCCCGCGGGAGTATACAGATACGCAGTATTTT
TRBJ2-1,few,TRBV4-1,TRBD2,16,CASSQVETSGRWEQFF,TGCGCCAGCAGCCAAGTTGAGACTAGCGGGAGGTGGGAGCAGTTCTTC
TRBJ2-1,.,TRBV14,TRBD2,16,CASSLQREGPYNEQFF,TGTGCCAGCAGCTTGCAGCGGGAGGGCCCCTACAATGAGCAGTTCTTC
TRBJ1-1,once,TRBV19,.,14,CASSIGGAISEAFF,TGTGCCAGTAGTATTGGGGGCGCGATCTCTGAAGCTTTCTTT
TRBJ2-1,.,TRBV27,.,14,CASSLQQGWHEQFF,TGTGCCAGCAGTCTCCAACAGGGTTGGCATGAGCAGTTCTTC
TRBJ1-2,.,TRBV9,.,12,CASSVTGRGYTF,TGTGCCAGCAGCGTCACAGGGAGAGGCTACACCTTC
TRBJ2-3,.,TRBV7-2,.,12,CASSPGEDTQYF,TGTGCCAGCAGCCCGGGGGAAGATACGCAGTATTTT
TRBJ2-7,.,TRBV5-6,.,12,CATGLGYYEQYF,TGTGCCACTGGACTCGGGTACTACGAGCAGTACTTC
TRBJ2-7,once,TRBV11-2,.,17,CASSRDEWAGTIYEQYF,TGTGCCAGCAGCCGTGACGAGTGGGCAGGAACGATCTACGAGCAGTACTTC
TRBJ2-6,few,TRBV6-4,TRBD2,17,CASSEGTSGSGANVLTF,TGTGCCAGCAGTGAGGGGACTAGCGGCTCTGGGGCCAACGTCCTGACTTTC
TRBJ2-3,.,TRBV28,TRBD1,17,CASSPSVPGQGRDTQYF,TGTGCCAGCAGCCCCTCGGTCCCGGGACAGGGTAGGGATACGCAGTATTTT
TRBJ1-1,.,TRBV6-6,TRBD1,16,CASSSPRDRGLPEAFF,TGTGCCAGCAGTTCACCCCGGGACAGGGGGCTCCCTGAAGCTTTCTTT
TRBJ2-3,.,TRBV6-5,TRBD2,15,CASSSNIGRTDTQYF,TGTGCCAGCAGTTCGAATATCGGGAGGACAGATACGCAGTATTTT
TRBJ2-5,.,TRBV27,TRBD2,16,CASSLSGGIGGKTQYF,TGTGCCAGCAGTTTATCGGGGGGGATTGGGGGGAAGACCCAGTACTTC
TRBJ2-1,.,TRBV9,TRBD2,16,CASSVELAGAYNEQFF,TGTGCCAGCAGCGTAGAACTAGCGGGCGCTTACAATGAGCAGTTCTTC
TRBJ2-7,few,TRBV13,.,14,CASSLGAGRYEQYF,TGTGCCAGCAGCTTAGGAGCGGGTAGGTACGAGCAGTACTTC
TRBJ2-7,.,TRBV6-6,.,12,CASGFDPGEQYF,TGTGCCAGCGGGTTTGACCCGGGGGAGCAGTACTTC
TRBJ2-5,few,TRBV6-1,TRBD2,16,CASSELGGTRGETQYF,TGTGCCAGCAGTGAATTGGGAGGGACCCGCGGGGAGACCCAGTACTTC
TRBJ2-1,.,TRBV6-4,.,14,CASSDGGGGNEQFF,TGTGCCAGCAGTGATGGGGGAGGAGGGAATGAGCAGTTCTTC
TRBJ2-3,.,TRBV28,.,16,CASRREEGVLTDTQYF,TGTGCCAGCAGGCGGGAAGAGGGAGTCTTAACAGATACGCAGTATTTT
TRBJ1-2,.,TRBV30,TRBD1,18,CAWSGGTGDIIFFYGYTF,TGTGCCTGGAGTGGTGGGACAGGCGACATTATTTTCTTCTATGGCTACACCTTC
TRBJ1-2,.,TRBV5-4,TRBD1,14,CASSPTGWDYGYTF,TGTGCCAGCAGCCCGACAGGGTGGGACTATGGCTACACCTTC